The next 5 T cell receptor beta chains were all read from a single sample in a study of blood T cell repertoires in COVID-19. The repertoire was sequenced with immunoSEQ multiplex PCR; TCRdb's copy has only in-frame clones and lacks some. The data hold roughly 360,000 clones, with more than 65% observed a single time. The sample comprised peripheral blood. The receptors here all came from a human donor with acute or convalescent COVID-19. The donor label of this sample is uncertain.

The rearrangement uses TRBV5-6 and TRBJ1-2; TRBD1 matches at 8 bases. Trimming cost V 0 bases and J 4 bases; bases outside gene matches: 2. Germline V CDR1 and CDR2: SGHDT, YYEEEE. The CDR3 consists of 14 residues. The CDR3 sequence: CASSLGQGSYGYTF. In DNA form, the CDR3 reads TGTGCCAGCAGCTTGGGACAGGGGTCCTATGGCTACACCTTC.

The chain is built from TRBV16 and TRBJ1-1; 9 nucleotides align to TRBD1. Germline CDR1 is KGHSY and CDR2 is FQNENV. With 4 bases clipped from V and 2 bases from J, the junction kept 14 bases outside the gene matches. CDR3 length: 18 residues. The CDR3 nucleotides are TGTGCCAGCAGCCCGCCCGGGACAGGGCCTAGACAAAACACTGAAGCTTTCTTT. Amino acid sequence: CASSPPGTGPRQNTEAFF.

This chain links TRBV4-2 with TRBJ2-1; D uncertain. V was clipped by 2 bases and J by 0 bases, with 5 bases between them. CDR3 length: 14 residues. The germline V gene encodes CDR1 LGHNA and CDR2 YNFKEQ. The CDR3 sequence: CASSQQFSYNEQFF. CDR3 in DNA: TGTGCCAGCAGCCAACAGTTCTCCTACAATGAGCAGTTCTTC.

This clone came up a few times. The chain combines TRBV7-9 with TRBJ1-1; 9 bases agree with TRBD1. The CDR3 is 13 amino acids. The ends lost 4 bases at V and 5 bases at J; junction bases unmatched: 2. Germline CDR1 and CDR2: SEHNR and FQNEAQ (reference sequence). The CDR3 sequence is CASSYGQGTEAFF. In DNA, the CDR3 is TGTGCCAGCAGCTATGGACAGGGGACTGAAGCTTTCTTT.

The chain has TRBV7-9 and TRBJ1-2; D is uncertain. Germline V gives CDR1 SEHNR, CDR2 FQNEAQ (reference sequence). V lost 3 bases, J lost 0 bases, and 11 bases lay in between. The CDR3 is 15 amino acids. The CDR3: CASSFWASANYGYTF. The CDR3 DNA reads TGTGCCAGCAGCTTTTGGGCCTCAGCTAACTATGGCTACACCTTC.